The 25 T cell receptor beta chains reported below all come from one sample, sequenced in a study of graft-versus-host responses after intestinal transplantation. Their antigens are not known. Assay used: immunoSEQ multiplex PCR; TCRdb lists only in-frame clones, some missing. This sample has 90,000 to 150,000 clones, with approximately 92% found just once. Sample: unstimulated CD4+ T cells sorted from spleen or lymph node cells, taken before intestinal transplant. These receptors were collected from a human donor who received an intestinal transplant.

V is TRBV7-9 and J is TRBJ1-5; D is ambiguous. V was clipped by 5 bases and J by 6 bases, with 8 bases between them. The CDR3 extends over 12 amino acids. The germline CDR1 and CDR2 sequences are SEHNR and FQNEAQ (reference sequence). The CDR3 DNA sequence: TGTGCCAGCAGCACCCTGGGTCAGCCCCAGCATTTT. The encoded protein is CASSTLGQPQHF.

This chain uses TRBV19 with TRBJ1-2, with TRBD1 matching over 9 bases. The CDR3 loop spans 14 amino acids. Germline CDR1 is LNHDA and CDR2 is SQIVND (reference sequence). V shed 9 bases and J 5 bases; nucleotides not matched to a gene: 10. This CDR3 is CASTEGQGPYGYTF. CDR3 in DNA: TGTGCCAGCACCGAGGGACAGGGACCTTATGGCTACACCTTC.

The V and J genes are TRBV5-4 and TRBJ2-1; 8 positions match TRBD2. This CDR3 has 15 residues. Trimming cost V 4 bases and J 7 bases; bases outside gene matches: 10. Germline V lookup: CDR1 SGHNT, CDR2 YYREEE (reference sequence). CDR3 in amino acids: CASSLPPGLVNEQFF. The CDR3 DNA reads TGTGCCAGCAGCCTACCCCCGGGACTAGTAAATGAGCAGTTCTTC.

The chain has TRBV27 and TRBJ1-1; D uncertain. There are 13 residues in the CDR3. V was clipped by 5 bases and J by 4 bases, with 11 bases between them. Germline V gene data show CDR1 as MNHEY and CDR2 as SMNVEV (reference sequence). The DNA for the CDR3 is TGTGCCAGCAGTCCTTCGGGGTCCACTGAAGCTTTCTTT. Translated: CASSPSGSTEAFF.

The rearrangement joins TRBV15 to TRBJ1-1, with 7 bases matching TRBD1. The V and J ends lost 2 bases and 5 bases, in that order; junction bases with no gene match: 5. Germline V CDR1 and CDR2: LNHNV, YYDKDF (reference sequence). The CDR3 is 14 residues long. CDR3 region: CATSRRGQRTEAFF. For the CDR3, the DNA is TGTGCCACCAGCAGACGGGGACAGAGGACTGAAGCTTTCTTT.

The chain links TRBV7-2 to TRBJ1-2; TRBD1 matches at 7 bases. This CDR3 has 13 amino acids. Germline V gene lookup returns CDR1 SGHTA and CDR2 FQGNSA. The junction had 6 bases not matched to a gene; V was cut back by 5 bases and J by 6 bases. The CDR3 loop reads CASSQDRRDGYTF. Here the CDR3 DNA reads TGTGCCAGCAGCCAGGACAGGAGGGATGGCTACACCTTC.

Concerning this clone itself: The same CDR3 arises from other DNA sequences in this sample as well. The chain recombines TRBV18 with TRBJ1-1; 7 bases agree with TRBD1. The CDR3 extends over 14 amino acids. V trimming: 3 bases; J trimming: 2 bases; junction bases outside the gene matches: 3. In germline, CDR1 is KGHSH, CDR2 LQKENI. The CDR3 sequence is CASSPSGGNTEAFF. In DNA, the CDR3 is TGTGCCAGCTCACCGTCAGGGGGTAACACTGAAGCTTTCTTT.

J is TRBJ1-1 and V is TRBV4-1; possible D gene TRBD1, 6 bases. Trimming cost V 1 base and J 0 bases, with 12 bases left between them. The CDR3 covers 16 residues. The germline gives CDR1 MGHRA, CDR2 YSYEKL. The CDR3 sequence: CASSQGRGGLNTEAFF. The CDR3 DNA sequence: TGCGCCAGCAGCCAAGGGCGGGGGGGCTTGAACACTGAAGCTTTCTTT.

V usage is TRBV9 and J usage is TRBJ2-1; no reliable D call. CDR3 length: 17 residues. V was pared by 0 bases and J by 0 bases, with 13 bases between. CDR1 and CDR2 (germline): SGDLS, YYNGEE. CDR3 amino acids: CASSVESGTVSYNEQFF. Written as DNA, the CDR3 is TGTGCCAGCAGCGTAGAATCTGGAACCGTCTCCTACAATGAGCAGTTCTTC.

Here the CDR3 reads CASSSGTVLGYTF. The CDR3 DNA follows: TGTGCCAGCAGTTCCGGGACAGTTCTGGGCTACACCTTC. The V call is TRBV2, the J call TRBJ1-2; 7 bases are shared with TRBD1. The CDR3 runs to 13 residues. Losses at the gene ends were 5 bases for V and 8 bases for J; bases not matched to a gene: 8. Germline V CDR1 and CDR2: SNHLY, FYNNEI.

The J gene is TRBJ2-4, the V gene TRBV7-2; either TRBD1 or TRBD2 may supply D (5 bases each). This CDR3 comprises 15 residues. The V gene lost 1 base and the J gene lost 6 bases, with 13 bases spanning the gap. Germline CDR1 and CDR2: SGHTA and FQGNSA. The CDR3 DNA reads as TGTGCCAGCAGCTTAGGGGATCTGGGGGTAAACATTCAGTACTTC. It codes for CASSLGDLGVNIQYF. Together with reference TRBV7-2 and TRBJ2-4, the CDR3 gives the full variable domain: GAGVSQSPSNKVTEKGKDVELRCDPISGHTALYWYRQSLGQGLEFLIYFQGNSAPDKSGLPSDRFSAERTGGSVSTLTIQRTQQEDSAVYLCASSLGDLGVNIQYFGAGTRLSVL.

J is TRBJ1-5 and V is TRBV28; D unclear. This CDR3 spans 17 amino acids. V lost 3 bases and J lost 7, with 22 bases in between. CDR1 and CDR2 (germline): MDHEN, SYDVKM. CDR3 bases: TGTGCCAGCAGTTTTTGGCGGGGAGGGCCCCGAAGGCAGCCCCAGCATTTT. Translation: CASSFWRGGPRRQPQHF. The complete variable domain, with remaining parts taken from reference TRBV28 and TRBJ1-5, reads DVKVTQSSRYLVKRTGEKVFLECVQDMDHENMFWYRQDPGLGLRLIYFSYDVKMKEKGDIPEGYSVSREKKERFSLILESASTNQTSMYLCASSFWRGGPRRQPQHFGDGTRLSIL.

This clone was counted once. The J gene is TRBJ2-2, the V gene TRBV28, with D perhaps assigned TRBD1 or TRBD2 (5 bases each). CDR1 is MDHEN, CDR2 SYDVKM, per germline. Trimming pared 5 bases from V and 1 base from J, leaving 14 bases between. The length of the CDR3 is 16 residues. The CDR3 loop reads CASSTPRGRNTGELFF. The CDR3 DNA follows: TGTGCCAGCAGTACTCCACGGGGCCGGAACACCGGGGAGCTGTTTTTT.

This sequence joins TRBV5-1 and TRBJ1-5; D is unresolved. Trimming took 6 bases from V and 2 from J, leaving 9 bases between them. The CDR3 runs 13 residues. Germline values: CDR1 SGHRS, CDR2 YFSETQ. Written as DNA, the CDR3 is TGCGCCAGCACCATCGACGGCAATCAGCCCCAGCATTTT. Its protein product is CASTIDGNQPQHF.

This chain connects TRBV5-1 to TRBJ2-6; D call uncertain. V lost 1 base to trimming and J lost 1 base, with 6 bases between them. The CDR3 has 15 residues. Per the germline V gene, CDR1 is SGHRS and CDR2 is YFSETQ. CDR3 sequence (DNA): TGCGCCAGCAGCTTGTTGGCATCTGGGGCCAACGTCCTGACTTTC. As protein: CASSLLASGANVLTF. The complete variable domain, with remaining parts taken from reference TRBV5-1 and TRBJ2-6, reads KAGVTQTPRYLIKTRGQQVTLSCSPISGHRSVSWYQQTPGQGLQFLFEYFSETQRNKGNFPGRFSGRQFSNSRSEMNVSTLELGDSALYLCASSLLASGANVLTFGAGSRLTVL.

Concerning this clone: One end of the junction is discordant with germline, which a read error may explain. Distinct nucleotide sequences in the sample also encode this CDR3. The CDR3 reads CASSYMAKGNTEAFF. For the CDR3, the DNA is TGCGCCAGCAGTTACATGGCCAAAGGGAACACTGAAGCTTTCTTT. This chain uses TRBV6-5 with TRBJ1-1; D is unresolved. Per the germline V gene, CDR1 is MNHEY and CDR2 is SVGAGI. CDR3 size: 15 residues.

V gene TRBV30 combines with J gene TRBJ1-5; no firm D call. Germline V gene sequence: CDR1 GTSNPN, CDR2 SVGIG (reference sequence). The CDR3 has 16 residues. V lost 1 base to trimming and J lost 4 bases, with 17 bases between them. This CDR3 reads CAWSDGTLLGNQPQHF. Here the CDR3 DNA reads TGTGCCTGGAGTGACGGCACCCTACTAGGGAATCAGCCCCAGCATTTT.

CDR3: CASSAQGTNYGYTF. DNA of the CDR3: TGTGCCAGCAGTGCACAGGGTACAAACTATGGCTACACCTTC. The V and J genes are TRBV2 and TRBJ1-2; D may be TRBD1 (6 bases). V was pared by 4 bases and J by 2 bases, with 11 bases between. The germline V gene has CDR1 SNHLY and CDR2 FYNNEI. This CDR3 contains 14 residues. Looking up the rest from reference TRBV2 and TRBJ1-2 gives the full variable domain: EPEVTQTPSHQVTQMGQEVILRCVPISNHLYFYWYRQILGQKVEFLVSFYNNEISEKSEIFDDQFSVERPDGSNFTLKIRSTKLEDSAMYFCASSAQGTNYGYTFGSGTRLTVV.

V is TRBV30 and J is TRBJ2-7; 7 positions agree with TRBD1. Germline CDR1 and CDR2: GTSNPN and SVGIG (reference sequence). Unmatched junction bases numbered 2, after V lost 3 bases and J lost 0 bases. This CDR3 is built from 13 residues. The CDR3 DNA follows: TGTGCCTGGAGAGGGACAGTCTCCTACGAGCAGTACTTC. It encodes CAWRGTVSYEQYF.

The chain combines TRBV9 with TRBJ1-3; 7 nucleotides line up with TRBD1. V shed 0 bases, J shed 0 bases, and the junction held 3 bases outside the gene matches. This CDR3 contains 16 residues. The germline V gene encodes CDR1 SGDLS and CDR2 YYNGEE. CDR3 nucleotides: TGTGCCAGCAGCGTAGTCGGGACAGCCTCTGGAAACACCATATATTTT. This translates into CASSVVGTASGNTIYF.

The chain has TRBV7-8 and TRBJ1-3; no reliable D call. CDR3 length: 12 amino acids. The ends were cut back, 4 bases at V and 9 bases at J, with 10 bases in the middle. Germline V CDR1 and CDR2: SGHVS, FQNEAQ. The CDR3 loop reads CASSSTERTIYF. The DNA for the CDR3 is TGTGCCAGCAGCTCGACGGAACGCACCATATATTTT.

The J gene is TRBJ1-1, the V gene TRBV12-1. TRBV12-1 is a known pseudogene. This CDR3 has 14 amino acids. DNA of the CDR3: TGTGCCAGCAGCTTTAGGAAGGGAGCCACTGAAGCTTTCTTT. This translates into CASSFRKGATEAFF.

Of note for this clone: This CDR3 is also generated by other DNA sequences in the sample. This chain uses TRBV18 with TRBJ2-7, with no clear D. With 0 bases removed from V and 2 bases from J, the gap between germline ends came to 5 bases. The CDR3 extends over 13 amino acids. CDR1 is KGHSH and CDR2 is LQKENI in the germline V gene. The CDR3 here is CASSPPGTYEQYF. The DNA for the CDR3 is TGTGCCAGCTCACCACCGGGAACCTACGAGCAGTACTTC.

Written as DNA, the CDR3 is TGTGCCAGCAGTTTATTGTACAGGGGGCGTGAGACCCAGTACTTC. It encodes CASSLLYRGRETQYF. The chain carries TRBV28 and TRBJ2-5; TRBD1 agrees at 9 bases. V lost 1 base and J lost 5; bases outside the gene matches: 5. CDR1 MDHEN and CDR2 SYDVKM come from the germline V gene. The CDR3 totals 15 residues. Filled out from reference TRBV28 and TRBJ2-5, the complete variable domain reads DVKVTQSSRYLVKRTGEKVFLECVQDMDHENMFWYRQDPGLGLRLIYFSYDVKMKEKGDIPEGYSVSREKKERFSLILESASTNQTSMYLCASSLLYRGRETQYFGPGTRLLVL.

The V and J genes are TRBV11-2 and TRBJ1-1, with D unclear. V shed 3 bases and J shed 2 bases, with 4 bases lying between them. This CDR3 is built from 12 residues. Germline CDR1 reads SGHAT; CDR2 reads FQNNGV. CDR3 amino acids: CASSLHNTEAFF. DNA for the CDR3: TGTGCCAGCAGCTTGCACAACACTGAAGCTTTCTTT.